Reported below is one T cell receptor (beta chain). Its antigen remains unknown. This sample's time point: week 11, during vaccination. Mutant IDH1 20-mer peptide, at 300 ug, made up each vaccine dose, with topical imiquimod. Libraries were prepared by immunoSEQ multiplex PCR; TCRdb keeps only in-frame clonotypes and omits some of them. The sample carries around 25,000 clones, over 65% recorded once. V was clipped by 2 bases and J by 2 bases; unmatched bases: 0. The CDR3 contains 15 residues. Per germline, CDR1 SNHLY and CDR2 FYNNEI. This specimen belongs to a study of a mutant IDH1 vaccine in newly diagnosed glioma.

V and J are TRBV2 and TRBJ2-6; 7 positions match TRBD1. This clonotype originated in a woman between 18 and 29 years old with glioma. This specimen consisted of PBMCs, obtained from a glioma patient whose treatment included an IDH1 peptide vaccine. The CDR3 here is CASSEQGAGANVLTF. The CDR3 bases are TGTGCCAGCAGTGAACAGGGGGCTGGGGCCAACGTCCTGACTTTC.